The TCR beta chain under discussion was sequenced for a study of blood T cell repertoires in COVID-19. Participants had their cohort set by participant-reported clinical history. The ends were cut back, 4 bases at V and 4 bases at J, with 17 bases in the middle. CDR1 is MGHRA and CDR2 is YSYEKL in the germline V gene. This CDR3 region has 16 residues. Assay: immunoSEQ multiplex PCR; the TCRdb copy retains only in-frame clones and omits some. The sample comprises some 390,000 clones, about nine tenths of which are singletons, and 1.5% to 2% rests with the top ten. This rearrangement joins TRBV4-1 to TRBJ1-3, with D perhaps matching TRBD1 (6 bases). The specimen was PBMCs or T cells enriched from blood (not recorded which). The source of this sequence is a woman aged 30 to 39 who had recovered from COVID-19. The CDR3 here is CASSLSRQGSGNTIYF. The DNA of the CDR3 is TGCGCCAGCAGCCTCTCAAGGCAGGGGTCCGGAAACACCATATATTTT.